This entry describes one T cell receptor (beta chain). Its antigen remains unknown. The CDR3 has 11 amino acids. V was trimmed by 7 bases and J by 5 bases, leaving 8 bases between them. The V gene's germline CDR1 is SQVTM and CDR2 ANQGSEA. This record comes from a study of cytomegalovirus exposure and HLA in healthy donors. Study at large: From donors who were HLA-typed, an early data release held 70 million to 90 million unique TCRs.

Findings and caveats of the study: What a later analysis showed was that several of the most significant clusters appeared linked to common viral pathogens.

The PCR used 60 Vbeta and 13 Jbeta primers. Assay used: immunoSEQ multiplex PCR; TCRdb lists only in-frame clones, some missing. The sample lists 20,000 to 30,000 clones; roughly 70% were seen once. The sequenced sample was PBMCs. The chain uses TRBV29-1 and TRBJ2-2; unclear D gene. This TCR came from a woman in her forties or fifties in good health and CMV-seronegative. The CDR3 protein is CSGLRTGELFF. CDR3 nucleotides: TGCAGCGGACTTCGGACCGGGGAGCTGTTTTTT.